Below, 7 T cell receptor beta chains from the same sample are listed, as sequenced in a study of T cells in Graves' hyperthyroidism and ophthalmopathy. Amplification of TCR beta CDR3 regions used RNA as the template. First-round RT-PCR targeting the TCR CDR3 was performed with the HTBI primer set. TCRdb recomputed calls from the multiplex PCR reads with MiXCR, one row per CDR3 protein. The table has roughly 360,000 distinct CDR3 sequences, around an eighth seen once. Sequencing was done on a sample of blood. Receptor source: a man aged 25-40 years with Graves' hyperthyroidism that later progressed to Graves' ophthalmopathy.

This clonotype was detected many times. The J gene is TRBJ2-5, the V gene TRBV11-3; 9 nucleotides match TRBD2. Germline CDR1 reads SGHNT; CDR2 reads YENEEA. This CDR3 contains 17 residues. Trimming at V came to 1 base and at J to 2 bases, leaving 8 bases not matched to a gene. This CDR3 is CASSLGPGLAQQETQYF. The CDR3 nucleotides read TGTGCCAGCAGCTTAGGCCCGGGACTAGCTCAACAAGAGACCCAGTACTTC.

V usage is TRBV20-1 and J usage is TRBJ2-7, with D possibly matching TRBD2 (6 bases). CDR3 size: 15 residues. V was clipped by 6 bases and J by 2 bases, with 20 bases between them. Germline lookup yields CDR1 DFQATT and CDR2 SNEGSKA (reference sequence). The CDR3 sequence is CSAGSSGTGTYEQYF. For the CDR3, the DNA is TGCAGTGCGGGAAGTTCCGGGACTGGGACCTACGAGCAGTACTTC.

The V and J genes are TRBV25-1 and TRBJ2-7, with D hard to call. The V end lost 4 bases, the J end lost 4 bases, and 14 bases lay between the germline ends. From germline, CDR1 is MGHDK and CDR2 SYGVNS. The CDR3 is 14 residues long. The chain's CDR3 is CASSGSTLFYEQYF. CDR3 in DNA: TGTGCCAGCAGTGGAAGTACACTTTTTTACGAGCAGTACTTC.

This rearrangement joins TRBV3-1 to TRBJ1-6; 8 nucleotides match TRBD1. Germline V lookup: CDR1 LGHDT, CDR2 YNNKEL (reference sequence). V gave up 7 bases and J gave up 7 bases; unmatched junction bases: 9. There are 15 residues in the CDR3. CDR3 in amino acids: CASTVSRGQNSPLHF. DNA of the CDR3: TGTGCCAGCACCGTGAGCAGGGGGCAAAATTCACCCCTCCACTTT.

The V gene is TRBV2, the J gene TRBJ1-5; D is perhaps TRBD1 (6 bases). V lost 0 bases and J 8 bases, leaving 14 bases between the germline ends. CDR3 size: 15 residues. The germline V gene has CDR1 SNHLY and CDR2 FYNNEI. In nucleotides, the CDR3 is TGTGCCAGCAGTGAAGCGGGGGGGCGCAGGAAGCCCCAGCATTTT. Translating gives CASSEAGGRRKPQHF.

This clonotype was detected ten times or more. The rearrangement uses TRBV3-1 and TRBJ1-1; D uncertain. Germline V lookup: CDR1 LGHDT, CDR2 YNNKEL (reference sequence). The CDR3 spans 13 residues. V lost 3 bases to trimming and J lost 10 bases, with 15 bases between them. CDR3 nucleotides: TGTGCCAGCAGCCATGTTATTGAGGGTGGAGCTTTCTTT. Translation gives CASSHVIEGGAFF.

This clonotype was picked up a small number of times. This chain's CDR3 is CASSYGAGSPTQFF. CDR3 in DNA: TGTGCCAGCAGTTACGGGGCAGGGAGCCCAACGCAGTTCTTC. J is TRBJ2-1 and V is TRBV6-5, with D tentatively TRBD1 or TRBD2 (5 bases each). This CDR3 region has 14 residues. Trimming stripped 2 bases from V and 12 bases from J, with 17 bases between. CDR1 is MNHEY, CDR2 SVGAGI, per germline.